This T cell receptor beta chain was documented in a study of T cell responses to AZD1222 COVID-19 vaccine. Libraries were prepared by immunoSEQ multiplex PCR; TCRdb keeps only in-frame clonotypes and omits some of them. The sample holds 95,000 to 150,000 clones, 85% to 95% seen once. V lost 0 bases, J lost 7 bases, and 16 bases lay in between. The CDR3 runs to 16 residues. Germline values: CDR1 SGHDT, CDR2 YYEEEE. The source material was peripheral blood, sampled 28 days after the second AZD1222 dose. The V and J genes are TRBV5-6 and TRBJ2-2; D is possibly TRBD1 (5 bases). The sequence was collected from an adult who received the AZD1222 COVID-19 vaccine. This CDR3 reads CASSLVGAGLGGELFF. CDR3 in DNA: TGTGCCAGCAGCTTGGTAGGAGCAGGGCTGGGCGGGGAGCTGTTTTTT.